Listed below are T cell receptor beta chains from one sample, sequenced in a study of OX40 agonist ivuxolimab in advanced cancers. Produced via immunoSEQ multiplex PCR; TCRdb's table is partial and in-frame only. The table includes some 80,000 clones, about 81% detected once. The starting material was CD4+ or CD8+ T cells sorted from blood, obtained in a trial of the OX40 agonist ivuxolimab. Receptors originate from an adult with an advanced solid tumor such as melanoma, head and neck, liver or kidney cancer. CDR3s include the opening cysteine and the closing phenylalanine or tryptophan. A D gene is named only where the DNA matches it firmly. Rows give clone size only sometimes, using once, few, many, or a class for an expanded clone.

V gene,J gene,D gene,clone size,CDR3 DNA,CDR3 protein
TRBV9,TRBJ1-4,NA,few,TGTGCCAGCAGCCGGGTTGATGAAAAACTGTTTTTT,CASSRVDEKLFF
TRBV19,TRBJ1-5,TRBD1,NA,TGTGCCAGTAGCAAGACAGGGAATAGCAATCAGCCCCAGCATTTT,CASSKTGNSNQPQHF
TRBV6-5,TRBJ1-1,NA,NA,TGTGCCAGCAGATTCAGAGTTAGCGCGAGAACTGAAGCTTTCTTT,CASRFRVSARTEAFF
TRBV19,TRBJ1-2,TRBD1,NA,TGTGCCAGCATGGACAGGGTGAGGGATGGCTACACCTTC,CASMDRVRDGYTF
TRBV7-2,TRBJ2-7,TRBD2,NA,TGTGCCAGCAGCTTATTTGCGGGAGGTCTCAACGAGCAGTACTTC,CASSLFAGGLNEQYF
TRBV5-1,TRBJ1-4,TRBD1,NA,TGCGCCAGCAGCTTGGGACAGGGTAATGAAAAACTGTTTTTT,CASSLGQGNEKLFF
TRBV7-2,TRBJ2-7,TRBD2,NA,TGTGCCAGCAGCTTAAGGACGACTAGCGGGAGGGGGGAGCAGTACTTC,CASSLRTTSGRGEQYF
TRBV20-1,TRBJ1-2,NA,NA,TGCAGTGCCCATACGAGGGGCTACACCTTC,CSAHTRGYTF
TRBV6-5,TRBJ1-2,TRBD1,NA,TGTGCCAGCAGCACACAGGGGGCCCTGAACTATGGCTACACCTTC,CASSTQGALNYGYTF
TRBV19,TRBJ2-3,NA,NA,TGTGCCAGTAGTATCGGCACAGATACGCAGTATTTT,CASSIGTDTQYF
TRBV15,TRBJ1-2,NA,NA,TGTGCCACCAGCCCTCGTGGGGGGATGGGTTATGGCTACACCTTC,CATSPRGGMGYGYTF